The 27 T cell receptor beta chains presented below share a single source sample, sequenced in a study of T cell responses to AZD1222 COVID-19 vaccine. The repertoire was sequenced with immunoSEQ multiplex PCR; TCRdb's copy has only in-frame clones and lacks some. The sample shows around 100,000 clones, about 85% of them seen only once. The sequencing used peripheral blood, collected 28 days after the second AZD1222 dose. These receptors were collected from an adult who received the AZD1222 COVID-19 vaccine.

The gene calls are TRBV2 and TRBJ2-1; D is perhaps TRBD2 (6 bases). The CDR3 extends over 14 amino acids. CDR1 and CDR2 (germline): SNHLY, FYNNEI. V was cut by 8 bases and J by 7 bases, with 18 bases left in between. For the CDR3, the DNA is TGTGCCAGCCGGAGGCGGGAAATAGGGAATGAGCAGTTCTTC. Its translation: CASRRREIGNEQFF.

The V call is TRBV13, the J call TRBJ1-3; 7 bases align to TRBD1. The CDR3 spans 16 residues. CDR1 is PRHDT, CDR2 FYEKMQ, per germline (reference sequence). The junction had 9 bases not matched to a gene; V was cut back by 5 bases and J by 2 bases. This CDR3 reads CASSRTYRGPGNTIYF. Written as DNA, the CDR3 is TGTGCCAGCAGCCGGACCTACAGGGGTCCTGGAAACACCATATATTTT.

This chain links TRBV28 with TRBJ2-1, with 7 bases aligning to TRBD1. From germline, CDR1 is MDHEN and CDR2 SYDVKM. Trimming cost V 3 bases and J 4 bases; bases outside gene matches: 9. The CDR3 consists of 16 residues. The CDR3 nucleotides read TGTGCCAGCAGTTTTGGGCGAGGGGGCCCGTACAATGAGCAGTTCTTC. This translates into CASSFGRGGPYNEQFF.

V and J are TRBV7-6 and TRBJ1-6; TRBD1 matches 7 bases. The CDR3 length is 17 residues. CDR1 is SGHVS and CDR2 is FNYEAQ in the germline V gene. With V trimmed by 4 bases and J by 1 base, 7 bases remained unmatched. CDR3 sequence reads: CASSSTGMWSYNSPLHF. In DNA form, the CDR3 reads TGTGCCAGCAGCTCGACAGGGATGTGGTCCTATAATTCACCCCTCCACTTT. Full variable domain (rest looked up from reference TRBV7-6 and TRBJ1-6): GAGVSQSPRYKVTKRGQDVALRCDPISGHVSLYWYRQALGQGPEFLTYFNYEAQQDKSGLPNDRFSAERPEGSISTLTIQRTEQRDSAMYRCASSSTGMWSYNSPLHFGNGTRLTVT.

The chain uses TRBV3-1 (or the pseudogene TRBV3-2) and TRBJ1-5; D possibly corresponds to TRBD1 (5 bases). The CDR3 has 15 residues. Germline loops: CDR1 LGHDT, CDR2 YNNKEL (reference sequence). The V gene lost 0 bases and the J gene lost 2 bases, with 8 bases spanning the gap. The CDR3 DNA sequence: TGTGCCAGCAGCCAAGAGCCCAGGGGCAATCAGCCCCAGCATTTT. This encodes CASSQEPRGNQPQHF.

The rearrangement uses TRBV30 and TRBJ1-6; 10 bases line up with TRBD1. Germline loops: CDR1 GTSNPN, CDR2 SVGIG (reference sequence). The CDR3 has 14 residues. V gave up 3 bases and J gave up 8 bases; unmatched junction bases: 4. Here the CDR3 reads CAWSLGTGDSPLHF. The CDR3 nucleotides are TGTGCCTGGAGCCTCGGGACAGGGGATTCACCCCTCCACTTT.

The chain uses TRBV9 and TRBJ2-1; D possibly corresponds to TRBD1 (6 bases). V was clipped by 0 bases and J by 6 bases, with 13 bases between them. The germline gives CDR1 SGDLS, CDR2 YYNGEE. This CDR3 contains 15 residues. The CDR3 DNA reads TGTGCCAGCAGCGTAGGGGGGCGCTCCCGCAATGAGCAGTTCTTC. As protein: CASSVGGRSRNEQFF.

The gene calls are TRBV5-1 and TRBJ2-7; D may correspond to TRBD1 or TRBD2 (5 bases each). The CDR3 runs to 18 residues. V lost 4 bases to trimming and J lost 3 bases, with 26 bases between them. In germline, CDR1 is SGHRS, CDR2 YFSETQ. Written as DNA, the CDR3 is TGCGCCAGCAGCGAGAACCTATTCGGGGCGGATTCTCACTACGAGCAGTACTTC. It codes for CASSENLFGADSHYEQYF.

The chain has TRBV7-9 and TRBJ2-3, with D unclear. CDR1 and CDR2 (germline): SEHNR, FQNEAQ (reference sequence). Trimming left V 6 bases short and J 0 bases short, with 7 bases between. This CDR3 is 13 amino acids long. CDR3 nucleotides: TGTGCCAGCAGACCAGACAGCACAGATACGCAGTATTTT. This sequence encodes CASRPDSTDTQYF.

This sequence joins TRBV19 and TRBJ1-1; 7 bases align to TRBD1. CDR1 and CDR2 (germline): LNHDA, SQIVND (reference sequence). V gave up 5 bases and J gave up 6 bases; unmatched junction bases: 9. The CDR3 is 14 amino acids. CDR3 sequence reads: CASSLTGLVSEAFF. CDR3 coding DNA: TGTGCCAGTAGTCTGACAGGGCTGGTCTCTGAAGCTTTCTTT.

This chain joins TRBV30 and TRBJ1-4; D call uncertain. The CDR3 extends over 12 amino acids. Between the trimmed V and J ends, which lost 2 bases and 8 bases, there was a span of 9 bases. Germline-derived CDR1 and CDR2 are GTSNPN and SVGIG (reference sequence). The CDR3 DNA sequence: TGTGCCTGGAGTCGTAGACGGGAAAAACTGTTTTTT. Residues: CAWSRRREKLFF.

V and J are TRBV19 and TRBJ2-7; 12 nucleotides line up with TRBD2. The germline CDR1 and CDR2 sequences are LNHDA and SQIVND (reference sequence). V lost 5 bases to trimming and J lost 6 bases; unmatched junction nucleotides: 8. CDR3 length: 15 residues. The CDR3 loop is CASSPTSGRIREQYF. CDR3 in DNA: TGTGCCAGTAGTCCGACTAGCGGGAGAATACGCGAGCAGTACTTC.

This clone was observed a single time. V and J are TRBV29-1 and TRBJ2-7, with no clear D. V lost 3 bases to trimming and J lost 1 base, with 7 bases between them. Germline V CDR1 and CDR2: SQVTM, ANQGSEA. The CDR3 loop spans 12 amino acids. The CDR3 region has the DNA TGCAGCGTTGAGGACGTATCCTACGAGCAGTACTTC. Translating gives CSVEDVSYEQYF.

This clone appeared a single time. The gene calls are TRBV28 and TRBJ2-7; D is possibly TRBD2 (5 bases). V was clipped by 8 bases and J by 0 bases, with 20 bases between them. CDR1 is MDHEN, CDR2 SYDVKM, per germline. CDR3 length: 16 amino acids. The chain's CDR3 is CASAPALRVSSYEQYF. CDR3 in DNA: TGTGCCAGCGCCCCCGCTTTGCGGGTTAGCTCCTACGAGCAGTACTTC.

J is TRBJ1-6 and V is TRBV18, with D possibly TRBD1 on 5 matching bases. The CDR3 sequence is 15 residues long. The V end was cut by 3 bases, the J end by 8 bases, with 14 bases between. CDR1 KGHSH and CDR2 LQKENI come from the germline V gene. CDR3 residues: CASSPSGQDYSPLHF. The CDR3 DNA is TGTGCCAGCTCACCCTCAGGGCAAGATTATTCACCCCTCCACTTT.

The chain uses TRBV30 and TRBJ2-1, with TRBD2 matching 10 bases. V shed 4 bases and J 10 bases; nucleotides not matched to a gene: 7. The CDR3 has 13 residues. Germline-derived CDR1 and CDR2 are GTSNPN and SVGIG (reference sequence). The CDR3 loop reads CAWKLAGGMEQFF. CDR3 coding DNA: TGTGCCTGGAAATTAGCGGGAGGCATGGAGCAGTTCTTC.

The chain uses TRBV14 and TRBJ2-7; D is perhaps TRBD1 or TRBD2 (5 bases each). Germline V gene data show CDR1 as SGHDN and CDR2 as FVKESK. Trimming removed 3 bases from V and 4 bases from J, with 25 bases in between. The CDR3 consists of 18 residues. In nucleotides, the CDR3 is TGTGCCAGCAGCCAGACCGGACGAGGGACCGGTAACCTTTACGAGCAGTACTTC. Its translation is CASSQTGRGTGNLYEQYF. Variable domain in full (rest from reference TRBV14 and TRBJ2-7): EAGVTQFPSHSVIEKGQTVTLRCDPISGHDNLYWYRRVMGKEIKFLLHFVKESKQDESGMPNNRFLAERTGGTYSTLKVQPAELEDSGVYFCASSQTGRGTGNLYEQYFGPGTRLTVT.

The V gene is TRBV13, the J gene TRBJ1-2; possibly TRBD1 for D (5 bases). The germline V and J ends were trimmed by 6 bases and 7 bases, with 21 bases remaining between them. CDR1 and CDR2 from the germline V gene are PRHDT and FYEKMQ (reference sequence). The CDR3 consists of 15 residues. CDR3 loop: CASSINRGALFGYTF. The CDR3 DNA sequence: TGTGCCAGCAGTATTAACCGGGGCGCTTTGTTTGGCTACACCTTC. The full variable domain, completed using reference TRBV13 and TRBJ1-2, is AAGVIQSPRHLIKEKRETATLKCYPIPRHDTVYWYQQGPGQDPQFLISFYEKMQSDKGSIPDRFSAQQFSDYHSELNMSSLELGDSALYFCASSINRGALFGYTFGSGTRLTVV.

The V gene is TRBV6-5, the J gene TRBJ1-5; TRBD1 is a possible D gene (6 bases). This CDR3 comprises 15 residues. The germline V gene has CDR1 MNHEY and CDR2 SVGAGI. V gave up 6 bases and J gave up 0 bases, with 12 bases separating them. The CDR3 is CASRLQGSSNQPQHF. CDR3 DNA: TGTGCCAGCAGACTACAGGGTTCTAGCAATCAGCCCCAGCATTTT.

This clone occurred a few times. The chain carries TRBV18 and TRBJ2-2; no firm D call. This CDR3 is built from 14 residues. CDR1 KGHSH and CDR2 LQKENI come from the germline V gene. V was pared by 5 bases and J by 6 bases, with 13 bases between. CDR3 coding DNA: TGTGCCAGCTCAGCTGAAAAAGTGGCCGGGGAGCTGTTTTTT. Residues: CASSAEKVAGELFF.

CDR3 sequence (DNA): TGTGCCAGCAGCTTAGTTCAGGGAGGCTATGGCTACACCTTC. Protein sequence: CASSLVQGGYGYTF. The chain is built from TRBV7-2 and TRBJ1-2; the D gene is possibly TRBD1 (5 bases). Germline CDR1 reads SGHTA; CDR2 reads FQGNSA. This CDR3 region has 14 residues. Trimming took 1 base from V and 4 from J, leaving 10 bases between them.

The chain recombines TRBV10-3 with TRBJ1-1; perhaps TRBD1 as D (6 bases). This CDR3 region has 14 residues. The germline gives CDR1 ENHRY, CDR2 SYGVKD. Trimming took 6 bases from V and 0 from J, leaving 11 bases between them. The CDR3 bases are TGTGCCATCAGAGATTACAGGGTGAACACTGAAGCTTTCTTT. It is translated as CAIRDYRVNTEAFF.

The rearrangement joins TRBV27 to TRBJ2-3; 8 positions agree with TRBD2. With V trimmed by 3 bases and J by 1 base, 6 bases remained unmatched. This CDR3 region has 16 residues. In germline, CDR1 is MNHEY, CDR2 SMNVEV (reference sequence). CDR3 nucleotides: TGTGCCAGCAGTTTTCCCGGGACTAGGGGCACAGATACGCAGTATTTT. It specifies CASSFPGTRGTDTQYF.

V is TRBV28 and J is TRBJ2-3, with D perhaps matching TRBD1 (5 bases). This CDR3 spans 15 amino acids. Germline values: CDR1 MDHEN, CDR2 SYDVKM. The ends were cut back, 2 bases at V and 8 bases at J, with 17 bases in the middle. The CDR3 DNA reads TGTGCCAGCAGTTTACGGACACCCCGCGGATCTACGCAGTATTTT. Its protein is CASSLRTPRGSTQYF.

The chain joins TRBV28 to TRBJ2-3, with TRBD2 identical over 7 bases. Germline CDR1 and CDR2: MDHEN and SYDVKM. Unmatched junction bases numbered 9, after V lost 5 bases and J lost 1 base. This CDR3 comprises 16 residues. The CDR3 DNA reads as TGTGCCAGCAGTGGGGAGGGATCTCCTGGCACAGATACGCAGTATTTT. It yields the protein CASSGEGSPGTDTQYF. Full variable domain (missing parts from reference TRBV28 and TRBJ2-3): DVKVTQSSRYLVKRTGEKVFLECVQDMDHENMFWYRQDPGLGLRLIYFSYDVKMKEKGDIPEGYSVSREKKERFSLILESASTNQTSMYLCASSGEGSPGTDTQYFGPGTRLTVL.

V is TRBV28 and J is TRBJ2-3, with 12 nucleotides matching TRBD2. The CDR3 runs 18 residues. V lost 5 bases and J lost 0; bases outside the gene matches: 9. In germline, CDR1 is MDHEN, CDR2 SYDVKM. For the CDR3, the DNA is TGTGCCAGCAGTAAGACCGGGACTAGCGGGCTTAGCACAGATACGCAGTATTTT. The encoded protein is CASSKTGTSGLSTDTQYF. The entire variable domain, with the rest obtained from reference TRBV28 and TRBJ2-3, is as follows: DVKVTQSSRYLVKRTGEKVFLECVQDMDHENMFWYRQDPGLGLRLIYFSYDVKMKEKGDIPEGYSVSREKKERFSLILESASTNQTSMYLCASSKTGTSGLSTDTQYFGPGTRLTVL.

This clone was observed a single time. The V gene is TRBV6-5, the J gene TRBJ1-2; 9 bases line up with TRBD1. CDR3 size: 15 residues. The germline V gene has CDR1 MNHEY and CDR2 SVGAGI. V was clipped by 6 bases and J by 4 bases; unmatched bases: 9. The chain's CDR3 is CASSRYRGQGYGYTF. The CDR3 region has the DNA TGTGCCAGCAGCCGATACAGGGGGCAAGGCTATGGCTACACCTTC.